A single sample gave rise to the 7 T cell receptor beta chains below, sequenced in a study of beta chain features in type 1 diabetes. What was sequenced were expressed TCRB transcripts, since all of the isolated RNA had been reverse transcribed. The method was immunoSEQ multiplex PCR; TCRdb's version includes in-frame clones alone and lacks a portion of them. The table records 350,000 to 400,000 clones, about 15% of them present only once. The sequenced material came from naive CD4+ T cells from blood. All receptors come from a woman under 30 in good health.

A few counts support this clone. The chain recombines TRBV25-1 with TRBJ1-5; TRBD1 agrees at 9 bases. The CDR3 contains 13 residues. Germline V gene data show CDR1 as MGHDK and CDR2 as SYGVNS. V dropped 6 bases and J dropped 7; count of bases not matched to a gene: 4. This chain's CDR3 is CASRDRGRQPQHF. The CDR3 coding sequence is TGTGCCAGCAGGGACAGGGGTAGGCAGCCCCAGCATTTT.

This clone has a handful of counts. The chain links TRBV15 to TRBJ2-1, with 8 bases identical to TRBD2. The germline V gene encodes CDR1 LNHNV and CDR2 YYDKDF (reference sequence). V lost 5 bases, J lost 6 bases, and 12 bases stayed unmatched. The CDR3 spans 16 residues. The DNA for the CDR3 is TGTGCCACCAGCCCTCGTCAAGCGGGGGCGGGCAATGAGCAGTTCTTC. This encodes CATSPRQAGAGNEQFF.

The genes are TRBV27 and TRBJ2-7; tentative D call: TRBD1 (5 bases). With 5 bases removed from V and 0 bases from J, the gap between germline ends came to 14 bases. Germline CDR1 reads MNHEY; CDR2 reads SMNVEV (reference sequence). This CDR3 has 15 residues. The CDR3 coding sequence is TGTGCCAGCAGTGCCCGCCAGGGTGGCTCCTACGAGCAGTACTTC. This translates into CASSARQGGSYEQYF.

Only a few counts were recorded for this clone. V is TRBV7-2 and J is TRBJ2-1; the match to TRBD2 covers 11 bases. The CDR3 covers 14 residues. The germline V gene encodes CDR1 SGHTA and CDR2 FQGNSA. The trim removed 7 bases at V and 4 bases at J, leaving 3 bases unmatched. The CDR3 sequence: CASTLAGGYNEQFF. The CDR3 DNA reads TGTGCCAGCACTCTAGCGGGAGGTTACAATGAGCAGTTCTTC. The full variable domain, completed using reference TRBV7-2 and TRBJ2-1, is GAGVSQSPSNKVTEKGKDVELRCDPISGHTALYWYRQSLGQGLEFLIYFQGNSAPDKSGLPSDRFSAERTGGSVSTLTIQRTQQEDSAVYLCASTLAGGYNEQFFGPGTRLTVL.

This chain links TRBV29-1 with TRBJ2-1; TRBD1 might be the D (6 bases). Trimming removed 8 bases from V and 6 bases from J, with 11 bases in between. The CDR3 covers 11 residues. The germline V gene has CDR1 SQVTM and CDR2 ANQGSEA. CDR3 in DNA: TGCAGCACCCTGACAGGCAATGAGCAGTTCTTC. Its protein product is CSTLTGNEQFF.

This clone was seen a few times. The V gene is TRBV28, the J gene TRBJ2-5; TRBD2 matches at 7 bases. Unmatched junction bases numbered 5, after V lost 2 bases and J lost 5 bases. The germline gives CDR1 MDHEN, CDR2 SYDVKM. This CDR3 comprises 14 residues. Written as DNA, the CDR3 is TGTGCCAGCAGTTTACCTTCCGGGGGGGAGACCCAGTACTTC. Translated: CASSLPSGGETQYF.

J is TRBJ2-1 and V is TRBV6-4; possibly TRBD2 for D (5 bases). There are 14 residues in the CDR3. The V end was cut by 2 bases, the J end by 10 bases, with 15 bases between. Germline V gene sequence: CDR1 MRHNA, CDR2 SNTAGT. CDR3 amino acids: CASSDVLQSGEQFF. The CDR3 DNA follows: TGTGCCAGCAGTGACGTGCTACAATCGGGGGAGCAGTTCTTC.